A selection of T cell receptor beta chains follows, all from one sample in a study of blood T cell repertoires in COVID-19. Method: immunoSEQ multiplex PCR; TCRdb's copy keeps in-frame clones and lacks some. Counted here are about 200,000 clones, roughly 84% occurring once; the ten biggest clones make up about 13%. The sample taken for sequencing was peripheral blood. The receptors were gathered from a human donor in a cohort sampled during active COVID-19. The CDR3 runs from the conserved cysteine through the conserved F or W. Fields, in order: V gene, J gene, CDR3 length, clone size, D gene, CDR3 protein, CDR3 DNA. The D gene is left open where the match is weak. Clone size, where shown, is once, few, many, or a class for clones that have expanded.

v_call: TRBV19
j_call: TRBJ2-7
cdr3_length: 14
clone_size: .
d_call: TRBD2
cdr3_aa: CASSFAGTTYEQYF
cdr3_nt: TGTGCCAGTAGCTTCGCCGGGACTACCTACGAGCAGTACTTC

v_call: TRBV7-8
j_call: TRBJ2-7
cdr3_length: 14
clone_size: .
d_call: TRBD1
cdr3_aa: CASSSWDRGYEQYF
cdr3_nt: TGTGCCAGCAGCTCCTGGGACAGGGGTTACGAGCAGTACTTC

v_call: TRBV30
j_call: TRBJ2-7
cdr3_length: 16
clone_size: .
d_call: TRBD2
cdr3_aa: CAWSVGGSGGAYEQYF
cdr3_nt: TGTGCCTGGAGTGTAGGTGGGAGTGGGGGGGCCTACGAGCAGTACTTC

v_call: TRBV28
j_call: TRBJ2-7
cdr3_length: 15
clone_size: .
d_call: TRBD1
cdr3_aa: CASSSRDRGTYEQYF
cdr3_nt: TGTGCCAGCAGTTCGAGGGACAGGGGGACCTACGAGCAGTACTTC

v_call: TRBV10-1
j_call: TRBJ2-7
cdr3_length: 15
clone_size: .
d_call: TRBD1
cdr3_aa: CASSDKRDRVGEQYF
cdr3_nt: TGCGCCAGCAGTGATAAGAGGGACAGGGTCGGAGAGCAGTACTTC

v_call: TRBV21-1
j_call: TRBJ2-7
cdr3_length: 14
clone_size: .
d_call: .
cdr3_aa: CASSKGQVSYEQYF
cdr3_nt: TGTGCCAGCAGCAAAGGGCAGGTCTCCTACGAGCAGTACTTC

v_call: TRBV5-1
j_call: TRBJ1-1
cdr3_length: 17
clone_size: .
d_call: TRBD1
cdr3_aa: CASSSDTDRGRVTEAFF
cdr3_nt: TGCGCCAGCAGCTCCGATACGGACAGGGGGCGCGTCACTGAAGCTTTCTTT

v_call: TRBV28
j_call: TRBJ2-7
cdr3_length: 12
clone_size: once
d_call: .
cdr3_aa: CASSLQTAEQYF
cdr3_nt: TGTGCCAGCAGTTTGCAGACAGCCGAGCAGTACTTC

v_call: TRBV28
j_call: TRBJ1-1
cdr3_length: 16
clone_size: .
d_call: TRBD1
cdr3_aa: CASSSPGQGMNTEAFF
cdr3_nt: TGTGCCAGCAGTTCTCCGGGACAGGGTATGAACACTGAAGCTTTCTTT

v_call: TRBV24-1
j_call: TRBJ2-5
cdr3_length: 16
clone_size: .
d_call: TRBD1
cdr3_aa: CATSDSINRGQETQYF
cdr3_nt: TGTGCCACCAGTGATTCCATAAACAGGGGGCAAGAGACCCAGTACTTC

v_call: TRBV15
j_call: TRBJ2-3
cdr3_length: 18
clone_size: .
d_call: TRBD1
cdr3_aa: CATSIGQGRRASADTQYF
cdr3_nt: TGTGCCACCAGCATCGGACAGGGTCGAAGGGCATCCGCAGATACGCAGTATTTT

v_call: TRBV7-2
j_call: TRBJ2-7
cdr3_length: 15
clone_size: .
d_call: .
cdr3_aa: CASSLVAGAVDEQYF
cdr3_nt: TGTGCCAGCAGCTTAGTCGCGGGGGCAGTGGATGAGCAGTACTTC

v_call: TRBV19
j_call: TRBJ1-5
cdr3_length: 18
clone_size: .
d_call: .
cdr3_aa: CASSMRGDDYYSNQPQHF
cdr3_nt: TGTGCCAGTAGTATGCGGGGGGACGATTACTATAGCAATCAGCCCCAGCATTTT

v_call: TRBV5-6
j_call: TRBJ1-2
cdr3_length: 14
clone_size: .
d_call: TRBD1
cdr3_aa: CASSLGTGGYGYTF
cdr3_nt: TGTGCCAGCAGCTTGGGAACAGGGGGATATGGCTACACCTTC

v_call: TRBV6-4
j_call: TRBJ2-3
cdr3_length: 15
clone_size: .
d_call: TRBD1
cdr3_aa: CASSDYGTETDTQYF
cdr3_nt: TGTGCCAGCAGTGATTACGGGACAGAGACAGATACGCAGTATTTT

v_call: TRBV6-5
j_call: TRBJ1-3
cdr3_length: 15
clone_size: .
d_call: .
cdr3_aa: CASSPVGLARNTIYF
cdr3_nt: TGTGCCAGCAGTCCCGTTGGCCTAGCCCGAAACACCATATATTTT

v_call: TRBV2
j_call: TRBJ2-5
cdr3_length: 14
clone_size: .
d_call: TRBD1
cdr3_aa: CASRDGQGMETQYF
cdr3_nt: TGTGCCAGCAGGGATGGACAGGGGATGGAGACCCAGTACTTC

v_call: TRBV7-2
j_call: TRBJ2-3
cdr3_length: 12
clone_size: .
d_call: .
cdr3_aa: CASVRGKDTQYF
cdr3_nt: TGTGCCAGCGTCCGGGGGAAAGATACGCAGTATTTT

v_call: TRBV6-2/TRBV6-3
j_call: TRBJ2-5
cdr3_length: 15
clone_size: few
d_call: TRBD2
cdr3_aa: CASSPGLAGVETQYF
cdr3_nt: TGTGCCAGCAGCCCCGGACTAGCGGGAGTTGAGACCCAGTACTTC

v_call: TRBV5-5
j_call: TRBJ2-6
cdr3_length: 16
clone_size: once
d_call: .
cdr3_aa: CASSATGGAGANVLTF
cdr3_nt: TGTGCCAGCAGCGCAACAGGGGGGGCCGGGGCCAACGTCCTGACTTTC

v_call: TRBV7-7
j_call: TRBJ2-7
cdr3_length: 15
clone_size: .
d_call: TRBD2
cdr3_aa: CASSPTGPGGGEQYF
cdr3_nt: TGTGCTAGCAGCCCTACGGGACCCGGCGGGGGCGAGCAGTACTTC

v_call: TRBV30
j_call: TRBJ2-4
cdr3_length: 14
clone_size: .
d_call: .
cdr3_aa: CAWSEIGQEGIQYF
cdr3_nt: TGTGCCTGGTCCGAGATTGGACAGGAGGGCATTCAGTACTTC

v_call: TRBV5-4
j_call: TRBJ1-5
cdr3_length: 20
clone_size: .
d_call: TRBD1
cdr3_aa: CASIHNLDRGFGTSNQPQHF
cdr3_nt: TGTGCCAGCATACACAATCTGGACAGGGGGTTCGGTACTAGCAATCAGCCCCAGCATTTT

v_call: TRBV15
j_call: TRBJ2-3
cdr3_length: 17
clone_size: .
d_call: TRBD2
cdr3_aa: CATSRDWGREVPDTQYF
cdr3_nt: TGTGCCACCAGCAGAGATTGGGGGCGGGAGGTCCCAGATACGCAGTATTTT

v_call: TRBV6-4
j_call: TRBJ2-2
cdr3_length: 14
clone_size: .
d_call: .
cdr3_aa: CASSGQGHSGELFF
cdr3_nt: TGTGCCAGCAGTGGTCAGGGTCATTCCGGGGAGCTGTTTTTT

v_call: TRBV3-1/TRBV3-2
j_call: TRBJ1-1
cdr3_length: 15
clone_size: .
d_call: TRBD1
cdr3_aa: CASSQDRQGNTEAFF
cdr3_nt: TGTGCCAGCAGCCAAGACCGACAGGGGAACACTGAAGCTTTCTTT

v_call: TRBV5-1
j_call: TRBJ2-7
cdr3_length: 15
clone_size: .
d_call: .
cdr3_aa: CASSLAGQGRYEQYF
cdr3_nt: TGCGCCAGCAGCTTGGCTGGGCAGGGCAGGTACGAGCAGTACTTC

v_call: TRBV7-9
j_call: TRBJ2-5
cdr3_length: 16
clone_size: .
d_call: TRBD1
cdr3_aa: CASSLLGQGAPETQYF
cdr3_nt: TGTGCCAGCAGCTTGCTAGGACAGGGGGCTCCAGAGACCCAGTACTTC

v_call: TRBV24-1
j_call: TRBJ1-2
cdr3_length: 17
clone_size: .
d_call: .
cdr3_aa: CATSDASTGTTNYGYTF
cdr3_nt: TGTGCCACCAGTGATGCCTCTACCGGGACAACTAACTATGGCTACACCTTC

v_call: TRBV7-6
j_call: TRBJ2-3
cdr3_length: 16
clone_size: .
d_call: TRBD2
cdr3_aa: CASSRGSAGGPDTQYF
cdr3_nt: TGTGCCAGCAGCCGAGGTTCAGCGGGAGGGCCAGATACGCAGTATTTT

v_call: TRBV6-6
j_call: TRBJ2-7
cdr3_length: 12
clone_size: .
d_call: .
cdr3_aa: CASRKDSYEQYF
cdr3_nt: TGTGCCAGCAGGAAGGACAGCTACGAGCAGTACTTC

v_call: TRBV7-6
j_call: TRBJ1-3
cdr3_length: 13
clone_size: .
d_call: .
cdr3_aa: CASTGLSGNTIYF
cdr3_nt: TGTGCCAGCACAGGGCTCTCTGGAAACACCATATATTTT

v_call: TRBV6-1
j_call: TRBJ2-1
cdr3_length: 15
clone_size: .
d_call: .
cdr3_aa: CASSEEDSPLDEQFF
cdr3_nt: TGTGCCAGCAGTGAAGAGGACTCCCCCTTGGATGAGCAGTTCTTC

v_call: TRBV5-1
j_call: TRBJ2-1
cdr3_length: 16
clone_size: .
d_call: .
cdr3_aa: CASSLLGGTRLDEQFF
cdr3_nt: TGCGCCAGCAGCTTGCTCGGAGGGACTCGCCTGGATGAGCAGTTCTTC

v_call: TRBV27
j_call: TRBJ2-7
cdr3_length: 13
clone_size: .
d_call: TRBD2
cdr3_aa: CASRKAGGYEQYF
cdr3_nt: TGTGCCAGCAGAAAGGCGGGAGGGTACGAGCAGTACTTC

v_call: TRBV7-8
j_call: TRBJ2-5
cdr3_length: 16
clone_size: .
d_call: TRBD2
cdr3_aa: CASSVGLAGGVGTQYF
cdr3_nt: TGTGCCAGCAGCGTGGGACTAGCGGGAGGCGTGGGGACCCAGTACTTC

v_call: TRBV5-6
j_call: TRBJ2-7
cdr3_length: 14
clone_size: .
d_call: .
cdr3_aa: CASYTWTNTYEQYF
cdr3_nt: TGTGCCAGCTATACTTGGACAAATACCTACGAGCAGTACTTC

v_call: TRBV13
j_call: TRBJ2-3
cdr3_length: 15
clone_size: once
d_call: TRBD2
cdr3_aa: CASSTTSGSADTQYF
cdr3_nt: TGTGCCAGCAGCACCACTAGCGGGAGCGCAGATACGCAGTATTTT

v_call: TRBV21-1
j_call: TRBJ2-1
cdr3_length: 16
clone_size: .
d_call: .
cdr3_aa: CASSNLDRGQLDEQFF
cdr3_nt: TGTGCCAGCAGCAACCTGGACAGGGGGCAGTTGGATGAGCAGTTCTTC

v_call: TRBV2
j_call: TRBJ1-4
cdr3_length: 16
clone_size: few
d_call: TRBD1
cdr3_aa: CASRAGQSATNEKLFF
cdr3_nt: TGTGCCAGCCGGGCGGGACAGAGTGCAACTAATGAAAAACTGTTTTTT

v_call: TRBV3-1/TRBV3-2
j_call: TRBJ2-5
cdr3_length: 16
clone_size: once
d_call: .
cdr3_aa: CASSQVLGGYQETQYF
cdr3_nt: TGTGCCAGCAGCCAAGTACTTGGCGGATACCAAGAGACCCAGTACTTC

v_call: TRBV19
j_call: TRBJ2-2
cdr3_length: 14
clone_size: .
d_call: TRBD1
cdr3_aa: CARTEGATTGELFF
cdr3_nt: TGTGCCCGCACCGAGGGGGCCACCACCGGGGAGCTGTTTTTT

v_call: TRBV5-1
j_call: TRBJ2-3
cdr3_length: 18
clone_size: once
d_call: .
cdr3_aa: CASSLAGVVGDGTDTQYF
cdr3_nt: TGCGCCAGCAGCTTGGCCGGCGTGGTGGGAGATGGGACAGATACGCAGTATTTT

v_call: TRBV21-1
j_call: TRBJ1-2
cdr3_length: 13
clone_size: .
d_call: .
cdr3_aa: CASSKREDNGYTF
cdr3_nt: TGTGCCAGCAGCAAAAGGGAGGATAATGGCTACACCTTC

v_call: TRBV19
j_call: TRBJ1-3
cdr3_length: 15
clone_size: .
d_call: TRBD1
cdr3_aa: CASSTWTGGGNTIYF
cdr3_nt: TGTGCCAGTAGTACCTGGACAGGCGGAGGGAACACCATATATTTT

v_call: TRBV6-1
j_call: TRBJ2-3
cdr3_length: 17
clone_size: .
d_call: .
cdr3_aa: CASSERAGSAQPGTQYF
cdr3_nt: TGTGCCAGCAGTGAAAGGGCCGGGAGCGCCCAACCCGGTACGCAGTATTTT

v_call: TRBV5-1
j_call: TRBJ1-1
cdr3_length: 13
clone_size: .
d_call: .
cdr3_aa: CASSFIVDTEAFF
cdr3_nt: TGCGCCAGCAGTTTTATAGTCGACACTGAAGCTTTCTTT

v_call: TRBV5-6
j_call: TRBJ1-3
cdr3_length: 15
clone_size: .
d_call: .
cdr3_aa: CASSLGQGNENTIYF
cdr3_nt: TGTGCCAGCAGCTTGGGTCAGGGGAACGAAAACACCATATATTTT

v_call: TRBV9
j_call: TRBJ1-2
cdr3_length: 12
clone_size: .
d_call: .
cdr3_aa: CASSVVPYGYTF
cdr3_nt: TGTGCCAGCAGCGTAGTCCCGTATGGCTACACCTTC

v_call: TRBV28
j_call: TRBJ2-7
cdr3_length: 19
clone_size: .
d_call: TRBD2
cdr3_aa: CASSSTGTGPSGRAYEQYF
cdr3_nt: TGTGCCAGCAGTTCAACCGGGACAGGTCCTAGCGGGAGGGCCTACGAGCAGTACTTC

v_call: TRBV18
j_call: TRBJ1-1
cdr3_length: 15
clone_size: .
d_call: .
cdr3_aa: CASSELEGTNTEAFF
cdr3_nt: TGTGCCAGCTCAGAACTGGAGGGGACGAACACTGAAGCTTTCTTT

v_call: TRBV6-5
j_call: TRBJ2-3
cdr3_length: 15
clone_size: .
d_call: .
cdr3_aa: CASSSDRKRGDTQYF
cdr3_nt: TGTGCCAGCAGTTCCGACAGGAAGCGGGGAGATACGCAGTATTTT

v_call: TRBV2
j_call: TRBJ2-6
cdr3_length: 15
clone_size: .
d_call: .
cdr3_aa: CASSEVSSGANVLTF
cdr3_nt: TGTGCCAGCAGTGAAGTGAGCTCTGGGGCCAACGTCCTGACTTTC

v_call: TRBV5-1
j_call: TRBJ2-7
cdr3_length: 12
clone_size: .
d_call: .
cdr3_aa: CASRADFYEQYF
cdr3_nt: TGCGCCAGCAGAGCTGATTTCTACGAGCAGTACTTC

v_call: TRBV27
j_call: TRBJ2-1
cdr3_length: 14
clone_size: .
d_call: TRBD2
cdr3_aa: CASSPSGSVNEQFF
cdr3_nt: TGTGCCAGCAGTCCAAGCGGGAGCGTGAATGAGCAGTTCTTC

v_call: TRBV30
j_call: TRBJ2-1
cdr3_length: 13
clone_size: .
d_call: .
cdr3_aa: CAWSVRSNGEQFF
cdr3_nt: TGTGCCTGGAGTGTACGGTCCAACGGTGAGCAGTTCTTC